The entry below gives a single T cell receptor beta chain sequence along with its context. The sample belongs to a study of shared clonotypes between healthy human individuals. Terminally differentiated effector memory CD45RA+ cells were excluded by CCR7 positive selection of CD45RO-negative cells. Libraries were prepared by immunoSEQ multiplex PCR; TCRdb keeps only in-frame clonotypes and omits some of them. Altogether about 2.1 million clones are present, about 93% being singletons, with the ten largest covering about 1.5%. CDR1 and CDR2 (germline): MDHEN, SYDVKM. The CDR3 extends over 16 amino acids. Deletions cut 0 bases from V and 7 bases from J, with 15 bases between.

The chain uses TRBV28 and TRBJ1-4, with a tentative D call TRBD1 (5 bases). This TCR came from a man younger than 35 in good health. Some clones in this sample may be carry-over from other donors' samples. The source material was naive CD8+ T cells from PBMCs. Here the CDR3 reads CASSLWTATKREKLFF. In DNA, the CDR3 is TGTGCCAGCAGTTTATGGACAGCCACAAAGCGTGAAAAACTGTTTTTT.